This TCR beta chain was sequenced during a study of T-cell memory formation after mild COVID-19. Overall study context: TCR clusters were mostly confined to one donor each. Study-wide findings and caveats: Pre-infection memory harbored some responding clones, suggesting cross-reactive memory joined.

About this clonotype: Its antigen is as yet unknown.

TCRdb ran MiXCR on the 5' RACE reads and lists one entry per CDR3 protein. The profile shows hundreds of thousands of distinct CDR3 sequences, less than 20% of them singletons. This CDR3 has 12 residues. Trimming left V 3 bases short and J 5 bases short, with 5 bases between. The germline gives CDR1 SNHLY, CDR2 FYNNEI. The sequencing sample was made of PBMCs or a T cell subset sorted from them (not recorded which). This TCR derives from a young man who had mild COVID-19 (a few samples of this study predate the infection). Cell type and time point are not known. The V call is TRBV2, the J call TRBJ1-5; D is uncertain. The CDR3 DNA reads TGTGCCAGCAGTGACCGGGATCAGCCCCAGCATTTT. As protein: CASSDRDQPQHF.